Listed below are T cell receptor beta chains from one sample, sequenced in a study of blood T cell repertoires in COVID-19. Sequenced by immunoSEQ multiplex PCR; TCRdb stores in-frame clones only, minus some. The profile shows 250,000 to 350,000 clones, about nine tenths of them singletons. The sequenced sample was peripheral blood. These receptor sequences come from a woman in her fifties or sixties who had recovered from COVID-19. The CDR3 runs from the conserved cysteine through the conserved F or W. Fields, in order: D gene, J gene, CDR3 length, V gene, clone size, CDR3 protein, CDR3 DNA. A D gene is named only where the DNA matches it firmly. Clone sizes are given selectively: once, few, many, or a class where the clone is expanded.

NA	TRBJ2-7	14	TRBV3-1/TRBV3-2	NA	CASSPRDPGREQYF	TGTGCCAGCAGCCCGCGGGACCCAGGGCGCGAGCAGTACTTC
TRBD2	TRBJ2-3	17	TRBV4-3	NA	CASSQGSLAGGPNTQYF	TGCGCCAGCAGCCAAGGGTCTCTAGCGGGGGGGCCAAATACGCAGTATTTT
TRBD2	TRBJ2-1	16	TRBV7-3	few	CASSTSGTSAHNEQFF	TGTGCCAGCAGCACTTCCGGGACTAGCGCTCACAATGAGCAGTTCTTC
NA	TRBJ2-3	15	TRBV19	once	CASSIGPGSQDTQYF	TGTGCCAGTAGTATAGGTCCTGGTTCACAAGATACGCAGTATTTT
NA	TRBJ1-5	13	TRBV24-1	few	CATSDRSNQPQHF	TGTGCCACCTCCGACAGGAGCAATCAGCCCCAGCATTTT
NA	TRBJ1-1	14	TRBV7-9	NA	CASSPGDIKAEAFF	TGTGCCAGCAGCCCCGGGGACATCAAAGCCGAAGCTTTCTTT
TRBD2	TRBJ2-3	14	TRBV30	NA	CAWALAGGTDTQYF	TGTGCCTGGGCACTAGCGGGGGGCACAGATACGCAGTATTTT
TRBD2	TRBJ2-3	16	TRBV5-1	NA	CASSIGTSGTPDTQYF	TGCGCCAGCAGCATCGGGACTAGCGGGACCCCGGATACGCAGTATTTT
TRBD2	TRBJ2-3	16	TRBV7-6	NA	CASSSTSGGSTDTQYF	TGTGCCAGCAGCTCCACTAGCGGGGGGTCCACAGATACGCAGTATTTT
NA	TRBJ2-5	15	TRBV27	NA	CASSRGRDYQETQYF	TGTGCCAGCAGCCGAGGCCGGGACTACCAAGAGACCCAGTACTTC
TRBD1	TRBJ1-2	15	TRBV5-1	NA	CASSLEGTGLKGYTF	TGCGCCAGCAGCTTGGAAGGGACAGGGTTGAAAGGCTACACCTTC
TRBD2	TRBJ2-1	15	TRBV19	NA	CASTIAGKTNNEQFF	TGTGCCAGTACCATAGCGGGGAAGACTAACAATGAGCAGTTCTTC
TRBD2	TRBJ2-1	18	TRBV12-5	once	CASGPGGLAASSYNEQFF	TGTGCTAGTGGCCCGGGAGGACTAGCGGCGAGCTCCTACAATGAGCAGTTCTTC
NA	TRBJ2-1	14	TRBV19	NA	CASSISGISNEQFF	TGTGCCAGTAGTATTTCAGGGATCAGCAATGAGCAGTTCTTC
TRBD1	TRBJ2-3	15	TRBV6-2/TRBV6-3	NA	CASSYYRGATDTQYF	TGTGCCAGCAGTTACTACAGGGGCGCGACAGATACGCAGTATTTT
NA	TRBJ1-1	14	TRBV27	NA	CASSSLEGGTEAFF	TGTGCCAGCAGTTCCCTAGAGGGTGGCACTGAAGCTTTCTTT
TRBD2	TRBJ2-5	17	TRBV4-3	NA	CASSQEAGGQRLKTQYF	TGCGCCAGCAGCCAAGAAGCGGGGGGACAGCGTTTGAAGACCCAGTACTTC
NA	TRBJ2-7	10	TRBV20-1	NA	CSAGLREQYF	TGCAGTGCCGGTTTGAGGGAGCAGTACTTC
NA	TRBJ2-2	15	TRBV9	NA	CASSEGHKNTGELFF	TGTGCCAGCAGCGAGGGACACAAGAACACCGGGGAGCTGTTTTTT
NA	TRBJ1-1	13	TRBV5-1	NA	CASSATVNTEAFF	TGCGCCAGCAGCGCGACAGTTAACACTGAAGCTTTCTTT
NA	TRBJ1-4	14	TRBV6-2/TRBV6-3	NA	CASSSSQAIEKLFF	TGTGCCAGCAGTTCGTCCCAGGCCATCGAAAAACTGTTTTTT
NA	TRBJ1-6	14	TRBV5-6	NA	CASSFGGKGSPLHF	TGTGCCAGCAGCTTTGGGGGGAAGGGTTCACCCCTCCACTTT
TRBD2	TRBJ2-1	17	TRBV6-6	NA	CASSRKVVAGIYNEQFF	TGTGCCAGCAGCCGAAAGGTAGTAGCGGGAATTTACAATGAGCAGTTCTTC
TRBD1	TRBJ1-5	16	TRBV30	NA	CAWRGAGTGGGQPQHF	TGTGCCTGGAGGGGAGCCGGGACAGGGGGCGGACAGCCCCAGCATTTT